The next 17 T cell receptor beta chains were all read from a single sample in a study of shared clonotypes between healthy human individuals. TCRdb's copy holds only in-frame clones and misses some; the assay was immunoSEQ multiplex PCR. The data show about 2.1 million clones, with 90% to 95% seen just once and 1.5% to 2% held by the top ten. CD45RO negativity and positive selection for CCR7 defined naive CD8 cells, a population that excluded terminally differentiated effector memory CD45RA+ cells. Material for sequencing was naive CD8+ T cells from PBMCs. These receptors were taken from a man aged 18 to 30 in good health. Some clones in this sample may be carry-over from other donors' samples.

The chain carries TRBV29-1 and TRBJ2-1; the D call may be TRBD1 or TRBD2 (5 bases each). Germline V gives CDR1 SQVTM, CDR2 ANQGSEA. The V and J ends lost 0 bases and 0 bases respectively, with 12 bases between them. CDR3 length equals 16 residues. The CDR3 protein is CSVEDRGGVSYNEQFF. CDR3 in DNA: TGCAGCGTTGAAGATCGGGGCGGAGTCTCCTACAATGAGCAGTTCTTC.

The chain combines TRBV5-1 with TRBJ2-2; tentatively, D is TRBD1 (5 bases). The V gene's germline CDR1 is SGHRS and CDR2 YFSETQ. The CDR3 sequence is 14 residues long. Trimming shortened V by 4 bases and J by 1 base, and 8 bases separated the two germline ends. The CDR3 DNA is TGCGCCAGCAGCACCGGACAGAACACCGGGGAGCTGTTTTTT. Amino acids: CASSTGQNTGELFF.

The rearrangement uses TRBV28 and TRBJ2-7; 9 bases align to TRBD1. The CDR3 extends over 15 amino acids. Unmatched junction bases numbered 5, after V lost 3 bases and J lost 2 bases. CDR1 is MDHEN, CDR2 SYDVKM, per germline. The CDR3 nucleotides read TGTGCCAGCAGTTTTCCGGGACAGGGTCCCTACGAGCAGTACTTC. It specifies CASSFPGQGPYEQYF.

The chain joins TRBV5-4 to TRBJ2-3, with D possibly matching TRBD2 (5 bases). There are 14 residues in the CDR3. The germline V gene encodes CDR1 SGHNT and CDR2 YYREEE (reference sequence). Trimming shortened V by 4 bases and J by 2 bases, and 11 bases separated the two germline ends. This CDR3 is CASSNRDSTDTQYF. DNA of the CDR3: TGTGCCAGCAGCAACCGGGATTCCACAGATACGCAGTATTTT.

The chain is built from TRBV5-1 and TRBJ2-2; perhaps TRBD1 as D (5 bases). This CDR3 is 14 amino acids long. Germline loops: CDR1 SGHRS, CDR2 YFSETQ. V gave up 5 bases and J gave up 2 bases, with 10 bases separating them. The DNA for the CDR3 is TGCGCCAGCAGGCGAGACAGAAACACCGGGGAGCTGTTTTTT. Translated, it gives CASRRDRNTGELFF.

The chain joins TRBV9 to TRBJ2-7; D possibly uses TRBD1 or TRBD2 (5 bases each). Trimming took 4 bases from V and 12 from J, leaving 26 bases between them. Germline V gene sequence: CDR1 SGDLS, CDR2 YYNGEE. CDR3 size: 15 residues. CDR3 region: CASSPPDLGETLLYF. CDR3 sequence (DNA): TGTGCCAGCAGCCCCCCGGACTTGGGGGAGACATTACTGTACTTC.

This clone is a singleton in its sample. The J gene is TRBJ2-1, the V gene TRBV6-5; D gene uncertain. In germline, CDR1 is MNHEY, CDR2 SVGAGI. Trimming removed 0 bases at V and 7 bases at J, with 10 bases between. This CDR3 has 14 residues. The DNA of the CDR3 is TGTGCCAGCAGTTACTCGTGGAACGGTAATGAGCAGTTCTTC. Residues: CASSYSWNGNEQFF.

This clone has a handful of counts. This chain connects TRBV19 to TRBJ1-1; D gene ambiguous. The CDR3 totals 12 residues. Germline-derived CDR1 and CDR2 are LNHDA and SQIVND (reference sequence). The germline V and J ends were trimmed by 4 bases and 1 base, with 4 bases remaining between them. CDR3 coding DNA: TGTGCCAGTAGTAAATGGAACACTGAAGCTTTCTTT. Its protein product is CASSKWNTEAFF.

V and J are TRBV27 and TRBJ2-3, with 8 bases aligning to TRBD1. The CDR3 spans 16 residues. J was trimmed by 3 bases and V by 6 bases; bases with no gene match: 11. Per the germline V gene, CDR1 is MNHEY and CDR2 is SMNVEV (reference sequence). CDR3 sequence (DNA): TGTGCCAGCAGGGACCGGACAGGGATAGTGACAGATACGCAGTATTTT. Protein product: CASRDRTGIVTDTQYF.

V and J are TRBV9 and TRBJ2-2, with 7 positions matching TRBD2. In germline, CDR1 is SGDLS, CDR2 YYNGEE. J gave up 6 bases and V 3 bases, and 5 bases lay outside the gene matches. CDR3 length: 14 residues. The CDR3 DNA is TGTGCCAGCAGCGCGAGTGGGAGGGCCGGGGAGCTGTTTTTT. Residues: CASSASGRAGELFF. Together with reference TRBV9 and TRBJ2-2, the CDR3 gives the full variable domain: DSGVTQTPKHLITATGQRVTLRCSPRSGDLSVYWYQQSLDQGLQFLIQYYNGEERAKGNILERFSAQQFPDLHSELNLSSLELGDSALYFCASSASGRAGELFFGEGSRLTVL.

The chain is built from TRBV6-5 and TRBJ1-1; D uncertain. From germline, CDR1 is MNHEY and CDR2 SVGAGI. The V end lost 5 bases, the J end lost 2 bases, and 15 bases lay between the germline ends. The CDR3 extends over 15 amino acids. In DNA form, the CDR3 reads TGTGCCAGCAGTCCCTATACAGAGCTAAACACTGAAGCTTTCTTT. This gives the protein CASSPYTELNTEAFF.

V is TRBV4-1 and J is TRBJ1-1; no definite D call. V shed 3 bases and J shed 4 bases, with 12 bases lying between them. Germline V CDR1 and CDR2: MGHRA, YSYEKL. The CDR3 loop spans 14 amino acids. The CDR3 protein is CASSQATEATEAFF. CDR3 nucleotides: TGCGCCAGCAGCCAGGCCACAGAGGCCACTGAAGCTTTCTTT.

V gene TRBV5-6 combines with J gene TRBJ1-1, with D perhaps matching TRBD1 (6 bases). V lost 4 bases and J lost 7, with 11 bases in between. Germline V gene data show CDR1 as SGHDT and CDR2 as YYEEEE. This CDR3 spans 12 amino acids. The CDR3 here is CASSKDSVEAFF. The CDR3 region has the DNA TGTGCCAGCAGCAAGGACAGTGTTGAAGCTTTCTTT.

The DNA of the CDR3 is TGTGCCAGCAGCCAAATGGGATGGGGGACAGGCTACGAGCAGTACTTC. Translated, it gives CASSQMGWGTGYEQYF. The V gene is TRBV16, the J gene TRBJ2-7; TRBD1 agrees at 8 bases. Germline assignment: CDR1 KGHSY and CDR2 FQNENV. Trimming took 2 bases from V and 3 from J; bases not matched to a gene: 9. The CDR3 is 16 residues long.

The J gene is TRBJ1-4, the V gene TRBV9; perhaps TRBD1 as D (5 bases). The CDR3 is made up of 17 amino acids. Trimming cost V 2 bases and J 10 bases, with 24 bases left between them. Per the germline V gene, CDR1 is SGDLS and CDR2 is YYNGEE. The CDR3 is CASSVGRGGLRERKLFF. The DNA of the CDR3 is TGTGCCAGCAGCGTCGGGAGGGGAGGGTTACGCGAACGAAAACTGTTTTTT.

This chain joins TRBV7-9 and TRBJ2-7; D remains unclear. The CDR3 sequence is 15 residues long. Trimming took off 1 base at V and 3 bases at J, with 13 bases between the two ends. Germline V lookup: CDR1 SEHNR, CDR2 FQNEAQ (reference sequence). The CDR3 coding sequence is TGTGCCAGCAGCTTAGACGTTGGACCCTACTACGAGCAGTACTTC. Protein sequence: CASSLDVGPYYEQYF.

The chain carries TRBV7-6 and TRBJ2-7; 7 positions match TRBD1. V lost 0 bases to trimming and J lost 6 bases; unmatched junction nucleotides: 5. The CDR3 spans 14 residues. Germline V CDR1 and CDR2: SGHVS, FNYEAQ. The CDR3 DNA reads as TGTGCCAGCAGCTTAGCGCGAGGGGGCGGCGAGCAGTACTTC. This sequence encodes CASSLARGGGEQYF.